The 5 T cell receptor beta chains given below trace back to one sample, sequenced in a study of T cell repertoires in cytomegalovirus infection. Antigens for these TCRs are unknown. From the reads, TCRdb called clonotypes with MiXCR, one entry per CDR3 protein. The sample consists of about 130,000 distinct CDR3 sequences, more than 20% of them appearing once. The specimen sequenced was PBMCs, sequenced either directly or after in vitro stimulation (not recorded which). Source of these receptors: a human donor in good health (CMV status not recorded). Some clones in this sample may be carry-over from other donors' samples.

CDR3 sequence: CASSFLERTTGELFF. Written as DNA, the CDR3 is TGTGCCAGTAGCTTTTTGGAGCGCACGACCGGGGAGCTGTTTTTT. The rearrangement links TRBV19 to TRBJ2-2; D unclear. Per the germline V gene, CDR1 is LNHDA and CDR2 is SQIVND (reference sequence). The CDR3 runs 15 residues. Trimming took off 6 bases at V and 5 bases at J, with 16 bases between the two ends.

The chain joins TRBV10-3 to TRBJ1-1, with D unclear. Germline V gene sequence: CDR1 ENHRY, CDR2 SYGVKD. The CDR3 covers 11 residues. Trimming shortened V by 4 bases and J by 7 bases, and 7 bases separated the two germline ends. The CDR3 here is CAISGAVEAFF. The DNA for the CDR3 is TGTGCCATCAGTGGTGCGGTTGAAGCTTTCTTT.

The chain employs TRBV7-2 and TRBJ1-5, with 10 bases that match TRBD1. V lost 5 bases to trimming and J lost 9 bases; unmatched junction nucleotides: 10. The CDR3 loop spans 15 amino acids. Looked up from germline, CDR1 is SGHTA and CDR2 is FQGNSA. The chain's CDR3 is CASSAGQGSILPQHF. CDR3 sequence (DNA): TGTGCCAGCAGCGCGGGACAGGGGTCCATATTGCCCCAGCATTTT.

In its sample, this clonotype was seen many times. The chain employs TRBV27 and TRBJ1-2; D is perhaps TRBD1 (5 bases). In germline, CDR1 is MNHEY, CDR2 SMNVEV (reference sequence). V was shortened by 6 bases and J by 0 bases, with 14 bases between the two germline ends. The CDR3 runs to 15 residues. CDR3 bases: TGTGCCAGCAGCCAATATACAGGAGCTAACTATGGCTACACCTTC. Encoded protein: CASSQYTGANYGYTF.

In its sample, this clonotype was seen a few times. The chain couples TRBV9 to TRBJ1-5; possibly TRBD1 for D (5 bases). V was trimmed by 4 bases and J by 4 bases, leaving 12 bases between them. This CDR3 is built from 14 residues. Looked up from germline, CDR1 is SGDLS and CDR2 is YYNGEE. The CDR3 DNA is TGTGCCAGCAGCACGTGGGACTTGAATCAGCCCCAGCATTTT. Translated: CASSTWDLNQPQHF.